A single sample is the source of the 12 T cell receptor beta chains below, sequenced in a study of blood T cells in healthy people across ages. A sample-barcoded 5' primer and a J-beta primer mix were used in a second PCR of roughly 7 to 11 cycles. Using its own MiXCR run on the 5' RACE reads, TCRdb lists one record per CDR3 protein. The sample lists approximately 1,000,000 distinct CDR3 sequences, less than 50% occurring once. Source material: blood. These receptors were collected from a woman in her fifties or sixties in good health.

This rearrangement joins TRBV4-2 to TRBJ2-3, with TRBD2 matching 10 bases. The CDR3 runs to 15 residues. Germline trimming cut 0 bases from V and 3 bases from J; bases unmatched to any gene: 0. Germline values: CDR1 LGHNA, CDR2 YNFKEQ. This chain's CDR3 is CASSQETSGTDTQYF. CDR3 nucleotide sequence: TGTGCCAGCAGCCAAGAGACTAGCGGGACAGATACGCAGTATTTT.

This clonotype has a handful of counts. The rearrangement uses TRBV15 and TRBJ2-6; D gene uncertain. Germline CDR1 reads LNHNV; CDR2 reads YYDKDF (reference sequence). The CDR3 covers 15 residues. With 0 bases removed from V and 3 bases from J, the gap between germline ends came to 6 bases. CDR3 in amino acids: CATSRDLGGANVLTF. The CDR3 DNA is TGTGCCACCAGCAGAGATCTAGGTGGGGCCAACGTCCTGACTTTC.

This clonotype appeared a few times. The rearrangement links TRBV6-1 to TRBJ1-1; no firm D call. V shed 4 bases and J shed 5 bases, with 11 bases lying between them. The CDR3 contains 13 residues. Germline V gives CDR1 MNHNS, CDR2 SASEGT. CDR3 sequence (DNA): TGTGCCAGCAGTGGCGAAGGGTTTACTGAAGCTTTCTTT. Translating it yields CASSGEGFTEAFF.

A few counts support this clonotype. J is TRBJ2-7 and V is TRBV4-1; TRBD2 might be the D (6 bases). V was trimmed by 4 bases and J by 2 bases, leaving 15 bases between them. Germline assignment: CDR1 MGHRA and CDR2 YSYEKL. The CDR3 contains 15 residues. The CDR3 loop is CASSRLREATYEQYF. For the CDR3, the DNA is TGCGCCAGCAGCCGCCTTAGGGAGGCAACCTACGAGCAGTACTTC.

The V gene is TRBV5-1, the J gene TRBJ2-1; maybe TRBD2 (6 bases). Germline V gene sequence: CDR1 SGHRS, CDR2 YFSETQ. The CDR3 has 14 residues. The V end was cut by 0 bases, the J end by 10 bases, with 14 bases between. In DNA, the CDR3 is TGCGCCAGCAGCTTGGGTTCGACTAGTGGCGAGCAGTTCTTC. The encoded protein is CASSLGSTSGEQFF. Drawing the rest from reference TRBV5-1 and TRBJ2-1, the complete variable domain is KAGVTQTPRYLIKTRGQQVTLSCSPISGHRSVSWYQQTPGQGLQFLFEYFSETQRNKGNFPGRFSGRQFSNSRSEMNVSTLELGDSALYLCASSLGSTSGEQFFGPGTRLTVL.

This clonotype showed up just once. The J gene is TRBJ1-2, the V gene TRBV9, with D uncertain. The CDR3 extends over 14 amino acids. From germline, CDR1 is SGDLS and CDR2 YYNGEE. V lost 3 bases to trimming and J lost 8 bases, with 17 bases between them. The CDR3 coding sequence is TGTGCCAGCAGCGCTAATGTTGGGCGTGACGGCTACACCTTC. It is translated as CASSANVGRDGYTF.

V usage is TRBV6-1 and J usage is TRBJ2-1; the match to TRBD2 covers 15 bases. The CDR3 runs to 17 residues. Trimming at V came to 8 bases and at J to 6 bases, leaving 11 bases not matched to a gene. The germline CDR1 and CDR2 sequences are MNHNS and SASEGT. The CDR3 bases are TGTGCCAGCGGGTGGACTAGCGGGAGGGGAAGTGGCAATGAGCAGTTCTTC. Protein product: CASGWTSGRGSGNEQFF.

This chain joins TRBV20-1 and TRBJ2-7, with no clear D. V was trimmed by 0 bases and J by 2 bases, leaving 11 bases between them. The CDR3 is 14 residues long. Germline V lookup: CDR1 DFQATT, CDR2 SNEGSKA (reference sequence). The CDR3 nucleotides read TGCAGTGCTAGAGATAGAGGACCGACCTACGAGCAGTACTTC. Residues: CSARDRGPTYEQYF.

This clonotype turned up a few times. This sequence joins TRBV12-3 or TRBV12-4 and TRBJ2-5; D may be TRBD1 or TRBD2 (6 bases each). The CDR3 runs to 15 residues. Trimming left V 6 bases short and J 0 bases short, with 14 bases between. CDR3 DNA: TGTGCCAGCAGGGAGGGACAAGCCCACCAAGAGACCCAGTACTTC. Its translation is CASREGQAHQETQYF.

This clonotype was recorded a few times. This chain joins TRBV15 and TRBJ2-5; 7 bases fit TRBD1. After removal of 1 base from V and 7 bases from J, the junction contained 9 bases not matched to a gene. This CDR3 has 15 residues. The germline V gene has CDR1 LNHNV and CDR2 YYDKDF (reference sequence). The CDR3 DNA sequence: TGTGCCACCAGCAGAGGACAGGGTCAATTCGGGACCCAGTACTTC. This sequence encodes CATSRGQGQFGTQYF.

The V and J genes are TRBV29-1 and TRBJ2-1; the D is unclear. The germline gives CDR1 SQVTM, CDR2 ANQGSEA. Trimming cost V 5 bases and J 10 bases, with 9 bases left between them. The CDR3 runs 10 residues. CDR3 sequence reads: CSVRDREQFF. In DNA, the CDR3 is TGCAGCGTTCGTGACCGGGAGCAGTTCTTC.

This clonotype was counted ten times or more. The chain joins TRBV7-9 to TRBJ2-7; D ambiguous. V was shortened by 6 bases and J by 3 bases, with 9 bases between the two germline ends. The CDR3 extends over 12 amino acids. The germline V gene has CDR1 SEHNR and CDR2 FQNEAQ (reference sequence). The CDR3: CASSFGLYEQYF. DNA for the CDR3: TGTGCCAGCAGTTTTGGCCTCTACGAGCAGTACTTC.